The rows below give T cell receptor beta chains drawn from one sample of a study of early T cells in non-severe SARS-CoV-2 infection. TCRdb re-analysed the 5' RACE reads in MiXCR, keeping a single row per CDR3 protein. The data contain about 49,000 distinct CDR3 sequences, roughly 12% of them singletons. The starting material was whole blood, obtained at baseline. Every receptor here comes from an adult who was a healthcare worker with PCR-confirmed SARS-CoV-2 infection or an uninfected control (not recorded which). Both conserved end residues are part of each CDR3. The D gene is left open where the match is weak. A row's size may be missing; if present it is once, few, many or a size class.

CDR3 protein: CASSLVGAENTIYF
CDR3 DNA: TGTGCCAGCAGTTTAGTAGGGGCCGAAAACACCATATATTTT
D gene: NA
CDR3 length: 14
V gene: TRBV28
J gene: TRBJ1-3
clone size: many

CDR3 protein: CASSYSITGKETQYF
CDR3 DNA: TGTGCCAGCAGTTACTCGATTACGGGGAAAGAGACCCAGTACTTC
D gene: NA
CDR3 length: 15
V gene: TRBV6-5
J gene: TRBJ2-5
clone size: many

CDR3 protein: CSAGGLAGVTDTQYF
CDR3 DNA: TGCAGTGCTGGAGGACTAGCGGGAGTAACAGATACGCAGTATTTT
D gene: TRBD2
CDR3 length: 15
V gene: TRBV20-1
J gene: TRBJ2-3
clone size: many

CDR3 protein: CATSEGGTTNNEQFF
CDR3 DNA: TGTGCCACCAGTGAAGGGGGGACTACCAACAATGAGCAGTTCTTC
D gene: NA
CDR3 length: 15
V gene: TRBV24-1
J gene: TRBJ2-1
clone size: NA

CDR3 protein: CSASYAGANTEAFF
CDR3 DNA: TGCAGTGCTAGTTATGCTGGAGCCAACACTGAAGCTTTCTTT
D gene: NA
CDR3 length: 14
V gene: TRBV20-1
J gene: TRBJ1-1
clone size: NA

CDR3 protein: CASNWGGSQYF
CDR3 DNA: TGTGCCAGCAATTGGGGGGGCTCGCAGTATTTT
D gene: NA
CDR3 length: 11
V gene: TRBV6-2/TRBV6-3
J gene: TRBJ2-3
clone size: few

CDR3 protein: CASRQQGATYNEQFF
CDR3 DNA: TGTGCCAGCAGACAACAGGGGGCGACCTACAATGAGCAGTTCTTC
D gene: TRBD1
CDR3 length: 15
V gene: TRBV14
J gene: TRBJ2-1
clone size: few

CDR3 protein: CASSRNDNPLHF
CDR3 DNA: TGTGCCAGCAGCCGAAACGACAATCCCCTCCACTTT
D gene: NA
CDR3 length: 12
V gene: TRBV7-9
J gene: TRBJ1-6
clone size: few

CDR3 protein: CASSSAGSNEKLFF
CDR3 DNA: TGTGCCAGCAGTTCCGCAGGGAGTAATGAAAAACTGTTTTTT
D gene: NA
CDR3 length: 14
V gene: TRBV12-3/TRBV12-4
J gene: TRBJ1-4
clone size: NA

CDR3 protein: CSARTGSGRRNEQFF
CDR3 DNA: TGCAGTGCTAGAACTGGTAGCGGGAGACGGAATGAGCAGTTCTTC
D gene: TRBD2
CDR3 length: 15
V gene: TRBV20-1
J gene: TRBJ2-1
clone size: few

CDR3 protein: CASSLRGLASANTGELFF
CDR3 DNA: TGTGCCAGCAGCTTAAGGGGACTAGCTAGCGCGAACACCGGGGAGCTGTTTTTT
D gene: TRBD2
CDR3 length: 18
V gene: TRBV7-8
J gene: TRBJ2-2
clone size: many

CDR3 protein: CASSTGGDSGANVLTF
CDR3 DNA: TGTGCCAGCAGCACAGGGGGCGACTCTGGGGCCAACGTCCTGACTTTC
D gene: TRBD1
CDR3 length: 16
V gene: TRBV7-2
J gene: TRBJ2-6
clone size: few

CDR3 protein: CASSSNYEQYF
CDR3 DNA: TGTGCCAGCAGTTCCAACTACGAGCAGTACTTC
D gene: NA
CDR3 length: 11
V gene: TRBV6-2/TRBV6-3
J gene: TRBJ2-7
clone size: many

CDR3 protein: CASSPPGFGAGTNEKLFF
CDR3 DNA: TGTGCCAGCAGCCCTCCGGGGTTTGGGGCAGGCACTAATGAAAAACTGTTTTTT
D gene: NA
CDR3 length: 18
V gene: TRBV3-1
J gene: TRBJ1-4
clone size: NA

CDR3 protein: CASSTGSAGRKTQYF
CDR3 DNA: TGTGCCAGCAGCACCGGTTCGGCCGGGAGGAAGACCCAGTACTTC
D gene: TRBD2
CDR3 length: 15
V gene: TRBV11-2
J gene: TRBJ2-5
clone size: many

CDR3 protein: CASSPPGWNSPLHF
CDR3 DNA: TGTGCCAGCAGTCCCCCGGGGTGGAATTCACCCCTCCACTTT
D gene: NA
CDR3 length: 14
V gene: TRBV28
J gene: TRBJ1-6
clone size: NA

CDR3 protein: CASSQKLSTSADTQYF
CDR3 DNA: TGTGCCAGCAGCCAAAAACTCTCTACTAGCGCAGATACGCAGTATTTT
D gene: TRBD2
CDR3 length: 16
V gene: TRBV7-8
J gene: TRBJ2-3
clone size: NA

CDR3 protein: CASSLLTGGGRELFF
CDR3 DNA: TGTGCCAGCAGTTTATTGACAGGGGGTGGTCGGGAGCTGTTTTTT
D gene: TRBD1
CDR3 length: 15
V gene: TRBV28
J gene: TRBJ2-2
clone size: many

CDR3 protein: CSATGPVETQYF
CDR3 DNA: TGCAGTGCTACAGGACCCGTAGAGACCCAGTACTTC
D gene: NA
CDR3 length: 12
V gene: TRBV20-1
J gene: TRBJ2-5
clone size: few

CDR3 protein: CASSSLTGNENYGYTF
CDR3 DNA: TGTGCCAGCAGCTCTCTGACAGGGAATGAAAACTATGGCTACACCTTC
D gene: TRBD1
CDR3 length: 16
V gene: TRBV7-2
J gene: TRBJ1-2
clone size: many

CDR3 protein: CSARDWATEQYF
CDR3 DNA: TGCAGTGCTAGAGATTGGGCTACCGAGCAGTACTTC
D gene: NA
CDR3 length: 12
V gene: TRBV20-1
J gene: TRBJ2-7
clone size: few

CDR3 protein: CATSRPDRGGYNEQFF
CDR3 DNA: TGTGCCACCAGCAGACCCGACAGGGGAGGGTACAATGAGCAGTTCTTC
D gene: NA
CDR3 length: 16
V gene: TRBV15
J gene: TRBJ2-1
clone size: many

CDR3 protein: CASSLNRDRVTDTQYF
CDR3 DNA: TGTGCCAGCAGCCTCAACCGGGACAGGGTGACAGATACGCAGTATTTT
D gene: TRBD1
CDR3 length: 16
V gene: TRBV7-9
J gene: TRBJ2-3
clone size: NA

CDR3 protein: CASSAQGGEKLFF
CDR3 DNA: TGTGCCAGCAGCGCACAGGGGGGGGAAAAACTGTTTTTT
D gene: TRBD1
CDR3 length: 13
V gene: TRBV7-2
J gene: TRBJ1-4
clone size: NA

CDR3 protein: CASSVLLDPKGSYEQYF
CDR3 DNA: TGTGCCAGCAGTGTCCTTCTGGACCCTAAGGGGTCCTACGAGCAGTACTTC
D gene: NA
CDR3 length: 17
V gene: TRBV6-2/TRBV6-3
J gene: TRBJ2-7
clone size: few

CDR3 protein: CASSLDPGQAYEQYF
CDR3 DNA: TGTGCCAGCAGCTTGGACCCGGGACAGGCCTACGAGCAGTACTTC
D gene: TRBD1
CDR3 length: 15
V gene: TRBV7-2
J gene: TRBJ2-7
clone size: many

CDR3 protein: CASSFDTNTEAFF
CDR3 DNA: TGTGCCAGCAGCTTCGACACTAACACTGAAGCTTTCTTT
D gene: NA
CDR3 length: 13
V gene: TRBV7-6
J gene: TRBJ1-1
clone size: many

CDR3 protein: CASSVGLARGADTQYF
CDR3 DNA: TGCGCCAGCAGCGTCGGACTAGCAAGGGGGGCAGATACGCAGTATTTT
D gene: TRBD2
CDR3 length: 16
V gene: TRBV5-1
J gene: TRBJ2-3
clone size: many

CDR3 protein: CASSQTGISYNEQFF
CDR3 DNA: TGTGCCAGCAGCCAGACAGGGATCTCCTACAATGAGCAGTTCTTC
D gene: TRBD1
CDR3 length: 15
V gene: TRBV7-3
J gene: TRBJ2-1
clone size: NA

CDR3 protein: CAISATSSLYEQYF
CDR3 DNA: TGTGCCATCAGCGCGACTAGCTCCCTCTACGAGCAGTACTTC
D gene: TRBD2
CDR3 length: 14
V gene: TRBV10-3
J gene: TRBJ2-7
clone size: many

CDR3 protein: CASSSRDSETQYF
CDR3 DNA: TGTGCCAGCAGCTCCCGGGACTCAGAGACCCAGTACTTC
D gene: NA
CDR3 length: 13
V gene: TRBV5-4
J gene: TRBJ2-5
clone size: NA

CDR3 protein: CASSDSSEGNTEAFF
CDR3 DNA: TGTGCCAGCAGTGACTCTTCAGAGGGGAACACTGAAGCTTTCTTT
D gene: NA
CDR3 length: 15
V gene: TRBV6-4
J gene: TRBJ1-1
clone size: NA

CDR3 protein: CASSLDGNEQFF
CDR3 DNA: TGTGCCAGCAGTTTAGATGGCAATGAGCAGTTCTTC
D gene: NA
CDR3 length: 12
V gene: TRBV27
J gene: TRBJ2-1
clone size: NA

CDR3 protein: CASSSRLAPNHSEQFF
CDR3 DNA: TGTGCCAGCAGCTCCAGACTAGCGCCAAATCATAGTGAGCAGTTCTTC
D gene: TRBD2
CDR3 length: 16
V gene: TRBV7-9
J gene: TRBJ2-1
clone size: many

CDR3 protein: CASSSDRVAVDEQFF
CDR3 DNA: TGTGCCAGCTCATCGGACAGGGTCGCGGTAGATGAGCAGTTCTTC
D gene: TRBD1
CDR3 length: 15
V gene: TRBV18
J gene: TRBJ2-1
clone size: many

CDR3 protein: CASSSGLAVETQYF
CDR3 DNA: TGTGCCAGCAGTTCCGGACTAGCGGTAGAGACCCAGTACTTC
D gene: TRBD2
CDR3 length: 14
V gene: TRBV27
J gene: TRBJ2-5
clone size: few

CDR3 protein: CASSKEAKRTSGSVPEQFF
CDR3 DNA: TGTGCCAGCAGCAAAGAGGCGAAACGGACTAGCGGGAGTGTTCCTGAGCAGTTCTTC
D gene: NA
CDR3 length: 19
V gene: TRBV21-1
J gene: TRBJ2-1
clone size: NA

CDR3 protein: CASSGDYNQPQHF
CDR3 DNA: TGTGCCAGCAGTGGGGACTACAATCAGCCCCAGCATTTT
D gene: NA
CDR3 length: 13
V gene: TRBV2
J gene: TRBJ1-5
clone size: many

CDR3 protein: CASSNDRDRGLTEAFF
CDR3 DNA: TGTGCCAGCAGCAACGACCGGGACAGGGGTTTAACTGAAGCTTTCTTT
D gene: TRBD1
CDR3 length: 16
V gene: TRBV7-8
J gene: TRBJ1-1
clone size: NA

CDR3 protein: CASSLRGLAGSVGQFF
CDR3 DNA: TGTGCCAGCAGTCTCCGGGGACTAGCGGGCTCTGTGGGGCAGTTCTTC
D gene: TRBD2
CDR3 length: 16
V gene: TRBV12-3/TRBV12-4
J gene: TRBJ2-1
clone size: once

CDR3 protein: CASRKDPVGFYGYTF
CDR3 DNA: TGTGCCAGCAGAAAGGACCCCGTCGGCTTCTATGGCTACACCTTC
D gene: NA
CDR3 length: 15
V gene: TRBV2
J gene: TRBJ1-2
clone size: many

CDR3 protein: CASSPQRENTEAFF
CDR3 DNA: TGTGCCAGCAGCCCCCAAAGGGAGAACACTGAAGCTTTCTTT
D gene: NA
CDR3 length: 14
V gene: TRBV4-2
J gene: TRBJ1-1
clone size: NA

CDR3 protein: CASRAGGRDQYF
CDR3 DNA: TGTGCCAGCCGGGCCGGGGGCCGTGACCAGTACTTC
D gene: NA
CDR3 length: 12
V gene: TRBV6-2/TRBV6-3
J gene: TRBJ2-5
clone size: few

CDR3 protein: CASSYVRARMNTEAFF
CDR3 DNA: TGTGCCAGCAGTTACGTAAGGGCTAGGATGAACACTGAAGCTTTCTTT
D gene: NA
CDR3 length: 16
V gene: TRBV6-2/TRBV6-3
J gene: TRBJ1-1
clone size: few

CDR3 protein: CASSDPAGGTDTQYF
CDR3 DNA: TGCGCCAGCAGTGATCCAGCGGGGGGCACAGATACGCAGTATTTT
D gene: TRBD2
CDR3 length: 15
V gene: TRBV10-1
J gene: TRBJ2-3
clone size: NA

CDR3 protein: CATSRSNTGELFF
CDR3 DNA: TGTGCCACCAGCAGATCGAACACCGGGGAGCTGTTTTTT
D gene: NA
CDR3 length: 13
V gene: TRBV15
J gene: TRBJ2-2
clone size: few

CDR3 protein: CASAKGIENIQYF
CDR3 DNA: TGTGCCAGCGCCAAGGGTATTGAAAACATTCAGTACTTC
D gene: NA
CDR3 length: 13
V gene: TRBV7-9
J gene: TRBJ2-4
clone size: NA

CDR3 protein: CASSEPGLAGYEQFF
CDR3 DNA: TGTGCCAGCAGTGAGCCGGGACTAGCGGGTTATGAGCAGTTCTTC
D gene: TRBD2
CDR3 length: 15
V gene: TRBV12-3/TRBV12-4
J gene: TRBJ2-1
clone size: NA

CDR3 protein: CSARIGSSYEQYF
CDR3 DNA: TGCAGTGCTAGAATAGGCAGTTCCTACGAGCAGTACTTC
D gene: NA
CDR3 length: 13
V gene: TRBV20-1
J gene: TRBJ2-7
clone size: many

CDR3 protein: CASSQDVTGAGELFF
CDR3 DNA: TGTGCCAGCAGCCAAGATGTGACAGGGGCCGGGGAGCTGTTTTTT
D gene: TRBD1
CDR3 length: 15
V gene: TRBV14
J gene: TRBJ2-2
clone size: medium-sized

CDR3 protein: CASSSQREVPLRSYNEQFF
CDR3 DNA: TGTGCCAGCAGTTCCCAGCGGGAGGTTCCCCTGAGGTCCTACAATGAGCAGTTCTTC
D gene: TRBD2
CDR3 length: 19
V gene: TRBV6-2/TRBV6-3
J gene: TRBJ2-1
clone size: NA

CDR3 protein: CASSLATSGSSYEQYF
CDR3 DNA: TGTGCCAGCAGCTTAGCGACTAGCGGGAGCTCCTACGAGCAGTACTTC
D gene: TRBD2
CDR3 length: 16
V gene: TRBV7-8
J gene: TRBJ2-7
clone size: NA

CDR3 protein: CASSYQSYNEQFF
CDR3 DNA: TGTGCCAGCAGTTACCAGAGCTACAATGAGCAGTTCTTC
D gene: NA
CDR3 length: 13
V gene: TRBV6-2/TRBV6-3
J gene: TRBJ2-1
clone size: NA

CDR3 protein: CASSPRLDSYEQYF
CDR3 DNA: TGTGCCAGCTCACCAAGACTCGACTCCTACGAGCAGTACTTC
D gene: NA
CDR3 length: 14
V gene: TRBV18
J gene: TRBJ2-7
clone size: few